The clone carrying this T cell receptor beta chain has a handful of counts. This entry belongs to a study of human T cells and chemical hapten exposure. Turning to the study itself: Minor volume differences among pooled libraries chiefly drove per-sample TCR yield variation.

As for time point: patch test 2, 6 weeks after DPC sensitization. Regarding treatment: therapeutic diphenylcyclopropenone sensitization with weekly scalp DPC. V lost 5 bases and J lost 2, with 15 bases in between. The germline gives CDR1 SEHNR, CDR2 FQNEAQ (reference sequence). The CDR3 is 15 residues long. TCRdb re-called the RACE reads with MiXCR, one entry per CDR3 protein. The sample holds about 84,000 distinct CDR3 sequences, roughly 10% seen once. Sample: whole blood, taken in connection with sensitization to the hapten diphenylcyclopropenone (DPC). The source is a woman under 40 with alopecia areata. Some clones in this sample may be carry-over from other donors' samples. This sequence joins TRBV7-9 and TRBJ2-5; TRBD1 is a possible D gene (6 bases). CDR3 sequence: CASSAGTLPQETQYF. CDR3 nucleotides: TGTGCCAGCAGCGCAGGGACACTACCTCAAGAGACCCAGTACTTC.